This T cell receptor (beta chain) was observed in a study of blood T cell repertoires in COVID-19. The method was immunoSEQ multiplex PCR; TCRdb's version includes in-frame clones alone and lacks a portion of them. The table lists 83,000 or so clones, approximately 82% of them singletons. V dropped 5 bases and J dropped 2 bases, with 9 bases sitting between them. This CDR3 comprises 13 residues. Germline V gene sequence: CDR1 SGHAT, CDR2 FQNNGV. The chain employs TRBV11-2 and TRBJ1-2; a weak D match, TRBD1 (6 bases). The sample was peripheral blood. The receptor was isolated from a human donor in a cohort sampled during active COVID-19. CDR3 sequence (DNA): TGTGCCAGCAGCCCGCAGGGGAACTATGGCTACACCTTC. Its protein product is CASSPQGNYGYTF.